The T cell receptor beta chain under discussion was sequenced for a study of OX40 agonist ivuxolimab in advanced cancers. About the full investigation: The costimulatory receptor OX40 (CD134) was targeted by ivuxolimab, a fully human IgG2 agonistic monoclonal antibody. Prior anti-PD-1, anti-PD-L1 or anti-CTLA-4 therapy was permitted, and checkpoint inhibitors had been received by less than 45% of dose-escalation patients. The paper describes the monotherapy dose-escalation part (N = 52 patients) of the phase I trial of ivuxolimab. In the dose-escalation cohort, 65% to 85% of patients were male, and the mean age was roughly 60 years with a range of 23 to 79. Three dose-escalation patients achieved partial responses, one with hepatocellular carcinoma and two with cutaneous melanoma. The point of sequencing TCRbeta in the periphery was to test whether ivuxolimab changed TCR sequence diversity and drove clonal T-cell expansion. Intravenous ivuxolimab was administered to patients every 2 weeks at six dose levels: 0.01, 0.1, 0.3, 1.5, 3 and 10 mg/kg. Of the roughly 51 dose-escalation patients, hepatocellular carcinoma was present in approximately 20, melanoma in around 15, renal cell carcinoma in 9 and head and neck cancer in 9. The investigation overall reported the following: After ivuxolimab, CD8+ T cells had more expanded clones than CD4+ T cells on average. Low levels of normalized T-cell clonal expansion were also seen in some patients who did not respond. Which antigens the clonally expanded peripheral T cells were specific for was not determined. Partial responders in the 0.1-3.0 mg/kg groups had among the lowest normalized peripheral clonal expansion, especially among CD8+ T cells. At doses of 0.1 to 3.0 mg/kg, clonal expansion of both CD4+ and CD8+ blood T cells was observed from baseline to week 6.

The CDR3 has 15 amino acids, counting the end cysteine and phenylalanine. CDR3 DNA only is kept here, 45 bases in frame from base 1. The germline V gene (reference sequence) specifies SEHNR as CDR1 and FQNEAQ as CDR2. Genomic DNA was isolated from the sorted cells so that the TCRbeta CDR3 region could be sequenced. TCRbeta CDR3 regions were sequenced using the immunoSEQ Assay. The source is immuneACCESS, and TCRdb retained only in-frame sequences with V and J called. Part of the clones is not carried over; for the studies checked, unresolved V genes explain less than half of this, and the remainder is unexplained. Counted in this sample were 65,000 to 85,000 clones; more than 75% of them appeared once. 2% of the sample belongs to the ten largest clones. Patients with autoimmune disease history or receiving systemic immunosuppression were excluded from the trial. Peripheral blood for TCR sequencing was collected from all dose cohorts at baseline, on cycle 4 day 1, and on cycle 7 day 1. The samples were taken from a phase I, first-in-human, multicenter, open-label dose-escalation trial of ivuxolimab. The trial enrolled adults with locally advanced or metastatic head and neck squamous cell, hepatocellular, melanoma or renal cell carcinoma. Before TCR sequencing, CD4+ T cells and CD8+ T cells were sorted from peripheral blood as separate populations.

Worth noting for this clone: Its antigen remains undetermined. The sample holds no much larger clone one base away, and base qualities are not on file.

The chain was built from TRBV7-9 and TRBJ2-5; 10 bases in the middle match TRBD1. The J call may be incorrect, as the DNA end agrees better with TRBJ2-7. Sample: CD4+ or CD8+ T cells sorted from blood, taken in a trial of the OX40 agonist ivuxolimab. This TCR came from an adult with an advanced solid tumor such as melanoma, head and neck, liver or kidney cancer. The nucleotides read TGTGCCAGCAGCGGCGCCGGGACAGGGGAGTACGAGCAGTACTTC. Its product reads: CASSGAGTGEYEQYF.